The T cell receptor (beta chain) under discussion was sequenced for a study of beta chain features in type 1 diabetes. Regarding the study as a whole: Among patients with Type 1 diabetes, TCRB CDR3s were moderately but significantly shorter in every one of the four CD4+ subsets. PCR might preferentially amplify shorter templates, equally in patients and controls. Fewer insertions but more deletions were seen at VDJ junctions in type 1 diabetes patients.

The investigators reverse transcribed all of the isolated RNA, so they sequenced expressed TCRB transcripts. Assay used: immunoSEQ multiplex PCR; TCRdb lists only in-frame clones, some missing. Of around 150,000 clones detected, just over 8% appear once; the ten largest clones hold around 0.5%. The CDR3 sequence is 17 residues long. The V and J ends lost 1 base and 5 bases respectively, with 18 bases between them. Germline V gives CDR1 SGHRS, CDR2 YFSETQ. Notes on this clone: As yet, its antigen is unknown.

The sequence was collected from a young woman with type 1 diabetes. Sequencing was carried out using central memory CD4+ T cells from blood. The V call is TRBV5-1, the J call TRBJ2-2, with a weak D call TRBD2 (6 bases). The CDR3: CASSLIGPGAGTGELFF. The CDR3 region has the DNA TGCGCCAGCAGCTTGATTGGCCCGGGAGCCGGAACCGGGGAGCTGTTTTTT.